This T cell receptor beta chain was sequenced in a study of T cell repertoires in cytomegalovirus infection. Study-level background: Through public TCR beta signatures, both CMV infection and matching HLA type were indicated.

CDR3 size: 17 residues. Germline CDR1 and CDR2: SEHNR and FQNEAQ (reference sequence). Trimming shortened V by 5 bases and J by 3 bases, and 22 bases separated the two germline ends. This clonotype was counted only a few times. Its antigen remains unidentified. TCRdb re-analysed the reads in MiXCR, keeping a single row per CDR3 protein. The table has about 890,000 distinct CDR3 sequences, around 30% seen once; the top ten hold over 12%. Findings of the study overall: Dominant in the ex vivo response were TCR beta clonotypes restricted by HLA-C and specific for CMV. Based on cumulative public TCR beta family frequency, carriers of CMV plus the relevant HLA were identified.

The gene calls are TRBV7-9 and TRBJ1-2; D unclear. Source: cultured CD8+ T cells from PBMCs, taken from culture after CMV antigen stimulation. This sequence originates from a human donor in good health (CMV status not recorded). Some clones in this sample may be carry-over from other donors' samples. The CDR3: CASSPPVWTAKYYGYTF. The CDR3 DNA reads as TGTGCCAGCAGCCCCCCCGTTTGGACGGCAAAGTACTATGGCTACACCTTC.